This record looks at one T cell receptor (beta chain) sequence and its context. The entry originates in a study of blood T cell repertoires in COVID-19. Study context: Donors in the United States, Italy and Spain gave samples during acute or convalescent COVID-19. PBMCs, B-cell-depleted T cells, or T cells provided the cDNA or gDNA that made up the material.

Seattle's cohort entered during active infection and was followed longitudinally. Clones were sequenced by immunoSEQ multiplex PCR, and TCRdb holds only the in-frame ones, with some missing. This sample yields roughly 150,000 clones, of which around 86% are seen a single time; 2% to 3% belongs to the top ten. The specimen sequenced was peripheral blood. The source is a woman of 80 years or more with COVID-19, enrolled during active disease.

CDR3 in amino acids: CASLRSLGNQPQHF. The CDR3 bases are TGTGCCAGCCTCAGGTCTTTGGGCAATCAGCCCCAGCATTTT. The V call is TRBV28, the J call TRBJ1-5; D unclear. The CDR3 covers 14 residues. Germline CDR1 and CDR2: MDHEN and SYDVKM. The V end lost 8 bases, the J end lost 2 bases, and 13 bases lay between the germline ends.